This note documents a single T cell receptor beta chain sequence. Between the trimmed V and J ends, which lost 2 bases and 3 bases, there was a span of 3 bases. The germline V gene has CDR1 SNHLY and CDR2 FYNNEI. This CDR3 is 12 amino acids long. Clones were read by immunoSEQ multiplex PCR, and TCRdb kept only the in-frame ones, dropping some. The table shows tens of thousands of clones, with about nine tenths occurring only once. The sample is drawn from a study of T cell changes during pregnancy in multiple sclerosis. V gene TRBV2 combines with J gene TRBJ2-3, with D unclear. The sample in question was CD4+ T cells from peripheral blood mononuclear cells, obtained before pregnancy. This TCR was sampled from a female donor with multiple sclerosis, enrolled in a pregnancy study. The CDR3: CASSESTDTQYF. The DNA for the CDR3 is TGTGCCAGCAGTGAATCTACAGATACGCAGTATTTT.